Reported below is one T cell receptor (beta chain). This sample was taken from a study of blood T cell repertoires in COVID-19. For the study at large: Spain, Italy and the United States supplied samples that represented acute and convalescent COVID-19. The analysed material was cDNA or gDNA that came from T cells, B-cell-depleted T cells, or PBMCs.

CDR1 and CDR2 from the germline V gene are SGDLS and YYNGEE. The CDR3 contains 16 residues. Trimming shortened V by 0 bases and J by 0 bases, and 13 bases separated the two germline ends. In the source study's methods: Counts of nucleated cells, estimated from reference gene primer amplification, were obtained. Clones were read by immunoSEQ multiplex PCR, and TCRdb kept only the in-frame ones, dropping some. The V and J calls and the clone size are those of that table, but D and trimming were determined from the DNA. The sample contains 230,000 or so clones, roughly 87% of which appear only once. This sequence was found in a man between 40 and 49 years old with active or convalescent COVID-19. The specimen was peripheral blood. The rearrangement uses TRBV9 and TRBJ2-7; D is perhaps TRBD1 (5 bases). In DNA, the CDR3 is TGTGCCAGCAGCGTAGGGGGCAGGGTCACCTCCTACGAGCAGTACTTC. Translation: CASSVGGRVTSYEQYF. Based on the CDR3 plus reference TRBV9 and TRBJ2-7, the full variable domain is DSGVTQTPKHLITATGQRVTLRCSPRSGDLSVYWYQQSLDQGLQFLIQYYNGEERAKGNILERFSAQQFPDLHSELNLSSLELGDSALYFCASSVGGRVTSYEQYFGPGTRLTVT.